This T cell receptor beta chain came from a study of tumor-infiltrating lymphocytes in primary liver carcinoma. Study as a whole: Surgical resection was the treatment these patients received for primary liver carcinoma.

A word on this clonotype: One junction end does not reproduce the germline sequence, and a read error may be involved.

The CDR3 spans 14 residues. Germline-derived CDR1 and CDR2 are SGHAT and FQNNGV. The authors took blood RNA from unsorted whole blood and also extracted germline DNA. A primer matching the constant region was used to make TCR beta cDNA from 450 to 550 ng of total RNA. Three-round nested multiplex PCR performed with slightly modified ARM-PCR produced the TCR beta libraries. The first two PCR rounds, nine to ten cycles each, used TRBV1-TRBV30 forward primers and a C-beta reverse primer. Each CDR3 protein gets one entry after TCRdb re-called the multiplex PCR reads with MiXCR. The data show 330,000 or so distinct CDR3 sequences, with about 61% seen just once and about 6% held by the top ten.

The receptor was isolated from a man aged 35 to 55 with primary liver carcinoma and hepatitis B virus infection. Sequenced material: peripheral blood. The chain is built from TRBV11-2 and TRBJ2-7; TRBD2 matches at 13 bases. In DNA form, the CDR3 reads TGTGCCAGCAGCCTCGGGACTAGCGGGGTTGAGCAGTGCTTC. Translated, it gives CASSLGTSGVEQCF.